This T cell receptor beta chain was identified during a study of OX40 agonist ivuxolimab in advanced cancers. Regarding the study as a whole: CD4+ T cells averaged fewer expanded clones than CD8+ T cells. At doses 0.1 to 3.0 mg/kg, CD4+ and CD8+ clones expanded.

Germline V CDR1 and CDR2: SGHTS, YDEGEE. There are 15 residues in the CDR3. V lost 3 bases, J lost 5 bases, and 7 bases stayed unmatched. Sequenced by immunoSEQ multiplex PCR; TCRdb stores in-frame clones only, minus some. The table shows approximately 66,000 clones, with about 91% occurring only once. Comment on this clone: Its antigen remains unknown.

Blood was sampled at baseline, cycle 4 day 1, and cycle 7 day 1. This chain links TRBV5-8 with TRBJ1-2; 10 positions match TRBD1. The material was CD4+ or CD8+ T cells sorted from blood, obtained in a trial of the OX40 agonist ivuxolimab. The TCR comes from an adult with an advanced solid tumor such as melanoma, head and neck, liver or kidney cancer. The CDR3 region is CASSYKGQGVYGYTF. CDR3 DNA: TGTGCCAGCAGCTATAAAGGACAGGGGGTTTATGGCTACACCTTC. Full variable domain (outside the CDR3, taken from reference TRBV5-8 and TRBJ1-2): EAGVTQSPTHLIKTRGQQATLRCSPISGHTSVYWYQQALGLGLQFLLWYDEGEERNRGNFPPRFSGRQFPNYSSELNVNALELEDSALYLCASSYKGQGVYGYTFGSGTRLTVV.